The entry below describes one T cell receptor beta chain. Its antigen is as yet unknown. The data belong to a study of CXCR3-negative and CXCR3-positive naive CD8 T cells. Study-wide findings and caveats: Naive cells with CXCR3 showed TRB CDR3s that were more hydrophobic than those in CXCR3-negative naive cells.

UMI-labeled TRB cDNA libraries were prepared by 5' RACE. TCRdb re-called the 5' RACE reads and catalogs CDR3 proteins one per entry, DNA excluded. Its table lists some 5,400 distinct CDR3 sequences. There are 15 residues in the CDR3. In germline, CDR1 is SQVTM, CDR2 ANQGSEA. This clonotype was sampled from a human donor in good health. Some clones in this sample may be carry-over from other donors' samples. The chain employs TRBV29-1 and TRBJ1-2; TCRdb gives TRBD1 as the D gene, but with no DNA this cannot be confirmed. Sequenced material: naive CXCR3+ CD8+ T cells from blood. Subset defined: CD45RO-CCR7+CD27+CD95- naive CD8+ T cells expressing CXCR3 (TNR3+). The CDR3 spells CSVEVPGQLNYGYTF.